Listed below are T cell receptor beta chains from one sample, sequenced in a study of T cell changes during pregnancy in multiple sclerosis. Clones were sequenced by immunoSEQ multiplex PCR, and TCRdb holds only the in-frame ones, with some missing. The sample yields approximately 51,000 clones, 90% to 95% seen once. The sequencing here drew on CD4+ T cells from peripheral blood mononuclear cells, taken in the second trimester of pregnancy. The receptors come from a female donor with multiple sclerosis, enrolled in a pregnancy study. Both conserved end residues are part of each CDR3.

J,V,length,CDR3
TRBJ1-2,TRBV13,15,CASSRPDREVKGYTF
TRBJ1-2,TRBV6-5,13,CASSERQPYGYTF
TRBJ1-4,TRBV29-1,14,CSVHRGGSTEKLFF
TRBJ1-1,TRBV9,14,CASSVAVRNTEAFF
TRBJ2-3,TRBV14,17,CASSLQVGLAGADTQYF
TRBJ1-1,TRBV7-9,12,CASSLFSTEAFF
TRBJ2-5,TRBV7-9,14,CASSQRGGLETQYF
TRBJ2-3,TRBV7-2,15,CASSLGQGWPDTQYF
TRBJ2-6,TRBV7-9,17,CATREQGALSGANVLTF
TRBJ2-7,TRBV28,15,CASSFAPQATYEQYF
TRBJ2-7,TRBV9,17,CASSVAPTGVRSYEQYF
TRBJ2-3,TRBV18,15,CASSPLTGVGDTQYF
TRBJ2-3,TRBV10-3,14,CAIKGQGAADTQYF
TRBJ1-3,TRBV19,12,CASAYFGHTIYF
TRBJ1-2,TRBV7-9,13,CASSPQGARGYTF
TRBJ2-3,TRBV6-1,14,CASDRRGGADTQYF
TRBJ2-7,TRBV29-1,12,CSGGQGAYEQYF
TRBJ2-3,TRBV29-1,15,CSVAMTGTSTDTQYF
TRBJ1-2,TRBV7-6,15,CASSLQDKANYGYTF
TRBJ2-1,TRBV29-1,14,CSVEVLRGYNEQFF
TRBJ2-1,TRBV9,18,CASSTDPLAGLPYNEQFF
TRBJ1-2,TRBV18,16,CASSLTGTGAADGYTF
TRBJ2-3,TRBV5-4,15,CASSYGLAGTDTQYF
TRBJ1-1,TRBV18,15,CASSSLPPRDTEAFF
TRBJ2-3,TRBV27,16,CASSDQRGGRADTQYF
TRBJ2-3,TRBV5-4,16,CASSLRIAGDTDTQYF
TRBJ1-6,TRBV7-2,15,CASSLVAGGSSPLHF
TRBJ2-3,TRBV7-9,13,CASSFANTDTQYF
TRBJ2-3,TRBV10-3,13,CALRGSGTDTQYF
TRBJ2-2,TRBV30,17,CAWSRFGGGVHTGELFF
TRBJ1-2,TRBV5-4,15,CASSLPGQGALNYTF
TRBJ2-1,TRBV28,13,CASRGGQNNEQFF
TRBJ2-7,TRBV7-2,13,CASSLGQADEQYF
TRBJ1-1,TRBV7-9,14,CASSFGALGDRAFF
TRBJ1-2,TRBV6-1,15,CASSAEHRNYYGYTF
TRBJ1-1,TRBV6-5,13,CASSYGGNTEAFF
TRBJ2-1,TRBV7-2,16,CASSLEGTSGFYRQFF
TRBJ2-7,TRBV20-1,11,CSARSTYEQYF
TRBJ1-5,TRBV29-1,12,CSVGQGNQPQHF
TRBJ2-5,TRBV5-6,18,CASSLGATGGLVVETQYF
TRBJ1-5,TRBV6-6,14,CASSYSGNNQPQHF
TRBJ2-7,TRBV5-6,15,CASSLVRLAGGEQYF
TRBJ1-5,TRBV19,13,CASSRQVNQPQHF
TRBJ2-3,TRBV18,14,CASSPRTATDTQYF
TRBJ2-5,TRBV29-1,12,CSVDRDWETQYF
TRBJ2-6,TRBV5-1,16,CASSLGDYSGANVLTF
TRBJ2-3,TRBV6-4,16,CASSPTTSGGTDTQYF
TRBJ1-5,TRBV7-9,15,CASSPQGASNQPQHF
TRBJ2-4,TRBV6-1,18,CASSGGPDSPPHENIQYF
TRBJ1-4,TRBV9,13,CASSLTVGEKLFF
TRBJ1-4,TRBV7-9,17,CASSQRRPTGGEGKLFF
TRBJ2-2,TRBV7-9,14,CASSRDSSTGELFF
TRBJ2-5,TRBV5-5,16,CASSLYLRGDQETQYF